These 10 T cell receptor beta chains originate from one sample sequenced in a study of blood T cells in healthy people across ages. Combining a sample-barcoded 5' primer with a J-beta primer mix, a second PCR ran for about 6 to 12 cycles. MiXCR, run by TCRdb on the 5' RACE reads, gives a single entry per CDR3 protein. The sample holds over a million distinct CDR3 sequences, roughly 60% seen once. The sequenced sample was blood. The receptors come from a man aged 18 to 29 in good health.

The chain combines TRBV10-1 with TRBJ1-4; 9 nucleotides agree with TRBD1. The junction had 4 bases not matched to a gene; V was cut back by 3 bases and J by 5 bases. CDR3 size: 15 residues. The germline V gene encodes CDR1 WNHNN and CDR2 SYGVQD (reference sequence). CDR3 protein: CASSESGQGNEKLFF. The CDR3 DNA is TGCGCCAGCAGTGAATCGGGACAGGGAAATGAAAAACTGTTTTTT.

This clonotype turned up a few times. The chain recombines TRBV7-2 with TRBJ1-4, with D possibly being TRBD1 (6 bases). The length of the CDR3 is 17 residues. Germline V CDR1 and CDR2: SGHTA, FQGNSA. V was trimmed by 5 bases and J by 4 bases, leaving 20 bases between them. The CDR3 spells CASSQFPKTGFNEKLFF. The CDR3 bases are TGTGCCAGCAGCCAATTCCCAAAGACAGGATTTAATGAAAAACTGTTTTTT.

The chain is built from TRBV4-3 and TRBJ2-3; the D call may be TRBD1 or TRBD2 (5 bases each). Germline CDR1 is LGHNA and CDR2 is YSLEER. The CDR3 extends over 13 amino acids. The ends were cut back, 5 bases at V and 4 bases at J, with 10 bases in the middle. DNA of the CDR3: TGCGCCAGCAGCATCCGGGACGCAGATACGCAGTATTTT. Its translation: CASSIRDADTQYF.

The J gene is TRBJ2-1, the V gene TRBV20-1, with a possible D match to TRBD2 (7 bases). CDR1 is DFQATT, CDR2 SNEGSKA, per germline (reference sequence). This CDR3 region has 20 residues. Between the trimmed V and J ends, which lost 0 bases and 3 bases, there was a span of 27 bases. As DNA, the CDR3 is TGCAGTGCTAGAGATAGGTCGTCCGGGGGGCCTGTAGGTGGCTACAATGAGCAGTTCTTC. Amino acid sequence: CSARDRSSGGPVGGYNEQFF.

A note on this clonotype: A junction end diverges from the germline sequence, so it may reflect a read error. V usage is TRBV29-1 and J usage is TRBJ2-1; D is uncertain. CDR3 length: 15 amino acids. Germline-derived CDR1 and CDR2 are SQVTM and ANQGSEA. The CDR3 bases are TGCAGCGTTTCGGCGCCAGGTAAACGGTACGATGAGAAGTTCTTC. Protein sequence: CSVSAPGKRYDEKFF.

The chain carries TRBV2 and TRBJ2-7; TRBD1 matches 10 bases. This CDR3 is built from 14 residues. Germline V gene data show CDR1 as SNHLY and CDR2 as FYNNEI. V was pared by 8 bases and J by 1 base, with 5 bases of the junction left unmatched. CDR3 protein: CASGGTGESYEQYF. CDR3 in DNA: TGTGCCAGCGGAGGGACAGGGGAATCCTACGAGCAGTACTTC.

This clonotype was seen a handful of times. V gene TRBV10-3 combines with J gene TRBJ2-7; 9 positions match TRBD1. This CDR3 comprises 15 residues. V gave up 6 bases and J gave up 0 bases; unmatched junction bases: 6. Germline V gene sequence: CDR1 ENHRY, CDR2 SYGVKD. CDR3 protein: CAIRTGTGSSYEQYF. The CDR3 bases are TGTGCCATCAGGACGGGGACAGGGAGCTCCTACGAGCAGTACTTC.

V gene TRBV4-1 combines with J gene TRBJ2-3; tentatively, D is TRBD1 (5 bases). The germline V gene has CDR1 MGHRA and CDR2 YSYEKL. This CDR3 comprises 15 residues. V dropped 1 base and J dropped 1 base, with 9 bases sitting between them. The CDR3 sequence: CASSQGQRRTDTQYF. As DNA, the CDR3 is TGCGCCAGCAGCCAAGGACAGCGCCGCACAGATACGCAGTATTTT.

Details on this clonotype: One end of the junction is discordant with germline, which a read error may explain. This chain connects TRBV15 to TRBJ2-3; possibly TRBD2 for D (6 bases). Germline V gives CDR1 LNHNV, CDR2 YYDKDF (reference sequence). The CDR3 runs 17 residues. CDR3 sequence (DNA): TGTGCCACCAGCAGAGATCTGGGGGGTTTGAGTTCAGACACGCAGTATTTT. The encoded protein is CATSRDLGGLSSDTQYF.

This clonotype was detected a few times. The chain links TRBV14 to TRBJ1-6; D gene ambiguous. The CDR3 covers 15 residues. Trimming cost V 2 bases and J 8 bases, with 13 bases left between them. Looked up from germline, CDR1 is SGHDN and CDR2 is FVKESK. The CDR3 sequence: CASSQLRGRDSPLHF. The CDR3 DNA sequence: TGTGCCAGCAGCCAACTCCGGGGAAGAGATTCACCCCTCCACTTT.